These T cell receptor beta chains were read from a single sample in a study of response to subunit inactivated influenza vaccine. TCRdb called the RT-PCR reads again in MiXCR, with one record for every CDR3 protein. This table holds hundreds of thousands of distinct CDR3 sequences, approximately 7.6% found once. Specimen: PBMCs from blood, collected about 23 months after vaccination. The origin of the receptors is a man aged 45 to 75 who received an inactivated influenza vaccine. CDR3s include the opening cysteine and the closing phenylalanine or tryptophan. Each record gives: clone size, V gene, D gene, J gene, CDR3 protein, CDR3 DNA. The D gene is left open where the match is weak. Clone size is stated in some rows and not others, as once, few, many or a class when expanded.

clone_size: few
v_call: TRBV10-3
d_call: .
j_call: TRBJ2-4
cdr3_aa: CAISEENSRDIQYF
cdr3_nt: TGTGCCATCAGTGAGGAGAACTCCCGCGACATTCAGTACTTC

clone_size: many
v_call: TRBV12-3/TRBV12-4
d_call: TRBD1
j_call: TRBJ1-1
cdr3_aa: CASSLRDRVAFF
cdr3_nt: TGTGCCAGCAGTCTCCGGGACAGGGTGGCTTTCTTT

clone_size: many
v_call: TRBV29-1
d_call: .
j_call: TRBJ2-3
cdr3_aa: CSVGSTDTQYF
cdr3_nt: TGCAGCGTCGGGAGCACAGATACGCAGTATTTT

clone_size: .
v_call: TRBV5-1
d_call: .
j_call: TRBJ1-2
cdr3_aa: CASSLSLTSRNYGYTF
cdr3_nt: TGCGCCAGCAGCTTGAGTTTAACAAGCCGCAACTATGGCTACACCTTC

clone_size: many
v_call: TRBV4-2
d_call: .
j_call: TRBJ2-5
cdr3_aa: CASSQDWQGETQYF
cdr3_nt: TGTGCCAGCAGCCAAGATTGGCAGGGAGAGACCCAGTACTTC

clone_size: many
v_call: TRBV10-3
d_call: .
j_call: TRBJ2-7
cdr3_aa: CAISESDSPNYEQYF
cdr3_nt: TGTGCCATCAGTGAGTCGGATAGCCCGAACTACGAGCAGTACTTC

clone_size: .
v_call: TRBV11-1
d_call: .
j_call: TRBJ2-1
cdr3_aa: CASSSGLNLSYNEQFF
cdr3_nt: TGTGCCAGCAGCTCAGGACTAAACCTCTCCTACAATGAGCAGTTCTTC

clone_size: few
v_call: TRBV3-1
d_call: TRBD1
j_call: TRBJ1-1
cdr3_aa: CASSLKTGSEAFF
cdr3_nt: TGTGCCAGCAGCCTAAAGACAGGGAGTGAAGCTTTCTTT

clone_size: few
v_call: TRBV5-1
d_call: .
j_call: TRBJ2-1
cdr3_aa: CASSLHGQTSSYNEQFF
cdr3_nt: TGCGCCAGCAGCTTGCATGGCCAGACTAGCTCCTACAATGAGCAGTTCTTC

clone_size: few
v_call: TRBV9
d_call: TRBD2
j_call: TRBJ2-7
cdr3_aa: CASSASSGGFVEQYF
cdr3_nt: TGTGCCAGCAGCGCTTCTAGCGGGGGCTTTGTCGAGCAGTACTTC

clone_size: few
v_call: TRBV27
d_call: TRBD2
j_call: TRBJ2-7
cdr3_aa: CASSFPGLAGGLYF
cdr3_nt: TGTGCCAGCAGTTTCCCTGGACTAGCGGGAGGACTGTACTTC

clone_size: .
v_call: TRBV5-5
d_call: .
j_call: TRBJ1-1
cdr3_aa: CASSLADNRMNTEAFF
cdr3_nt: TGTGCCAGCAGCTTGGCCGACAATCGGATGAACACTGAAGCTTTCTTT

clone_size: many
v_call: TRBV6-2/TRBV6-3
d_call: .
j_call: TRBJ2-2
cdr3_aa: CASRKSLAQTGELFF
cdr3_nt: TGTGCCAGCAGAAAATCGCTAGCGCAGACCGGGGAGCTGTTTTTT

clone_size: .
v_call: TRBV3-1
d_call: .
j_call: TRBJ2-1
cdr3_aa: CASSQEPLGVYNEQFF
cdr3_nt: TGTGCCAGCAGCCAAGAACCACTGGGGGTTTACAATGAGCAGTTCTTC

clone_size: many
v_call: TRBV6-5
d_call: .
j_call: TRBJ1-2
cdr3_aa: CASSQYGYGYTF
cdr3_nt: TGTGCCAGCAGTCAGTACGGCTATGGCTACACCTTC

clone_size: many
v_call: TRBV18
d_call: .
j_call: TRBJ2-7
cdr3_aa: CASSPNWVEQYF
cdr3_nt: TGTGCCAGCTCACCTAATTGGGTCGAGCAGTACTTC

clone_size: many
v_call: TRBV24-1
d_call: TRBD1
j_call: TRBJ2-7
cdr3_aa: CATSDPSTGVYEQYF
cdr3_nt: TGTGCCACCAGTGATCCTTCGACAGGGGTCTACGAGCAGTACTTC

clone_size: few
v_call: TRBV20-1
d_call: .
j_call: TRBJ1-2
cdr3_aa: CSAKKGTRGYGYTF
cdr3_nt: TGCAGTGCTAAAAAGGGGACGCGCGGGTATGGCTACACCTTC

clone_size: .
v_call: TRBV28
d_call: .
j_call: TRBJ2-1
cdr3_aa: CASSLEGGVERFF
cdr3_nt: TGTGCCAGCAGTTTGGAGGGAGGTGTCGAGCGGTTCTTC

clone_size: many
v_call: TRBV7-9
d_call: TRBD1
j_call: TRBJ1-6
cdr3_aa: CASSHGTVTPYDSPLHF
cdr3_nt: TGTGCCAGCAGCCATGGGACAGTGACCCCCTATGATTCACCCCTCCACTTT

clone_size: few
v_call: TRBV4-1
d_call: .
j_call: TRBJ1-1
cdr3_aa: CASSQDERRRTEAFF
cdr3_nt: TGCGCCAGCAGCCAAGATGAGAGGCGGAGGACTGAAGCTTTCTTT

clone_size: .
v_call: TRBV4-3
d_call: .
j_call: TRBJ2-7
cdr3_aa: CASSQDLYLGSYEQYF
cdr3_nt: TGCGCCAGCAGCCAAGATTTGTATCTGGGGTCCTACGAGCAGTACTTC

clone_size: many
v_call: TRBV12-3/TRBV12-4
d_call: .
j_call: TRBJ2-7
cdr3_aa: CASSFYAGSEQYF
cdr3_nt: TGTGCCAGCAGTTTCTACGCGGGTTCAGAGCAGTACTTC

clone_size: many
v_call: TRBV11-3
d_call: .
j_call: TRBJ2-1
cdr3_aa: CASSSRGGSTYNEQFF
cdr3_nt: TGTGCCAGCAGCTCCCGAGGAGGGTCGACCTACAATGAGCAGTTCTTC

clone_size: .
v_call: TRBV20-1
d_call: TRBD2
j_call: TRBJ2-7
cdr3_aa: CSARGVLAGTYEQYF
cdr3_nt: TGCAGTGCTAGAGGGGTTCTAGCGGGTACCTACGAGCAGTACTTC

clone_size: many
v_call: TRBV4-1
d_call: TRBD2
j_call: TRBJ2-1
cdr3_aa: CASSQGLAGGYNEQFF
cdr3_nt: TGCGCCAGCAGCCAAGGACTAGCGGGGGGGTACAATGAGCAGTTCTTC